This T cell receptor beta chain is from a study of cytomegalovirus exposure and HLA in healthy donors. Comment on this clone: The antigen remains undetermined.

Researchers ran the PCR with 60 Vbeta and 13 Jbeta primers. Per the study methods: Later work found around 72 million unique TCR beta chains, with 10 million to 14 million shared. Sequencing was performed with immunoSEQ multiplex PCR; in TCRdb, only in-frame clones are kept and a portion is missing. V and J calls and clone size are as listed in that table; D and trimming were resolved from the DNA. Altogether some 110,000 clones are present, roughly 80% being singletons, with the ten largest covering more than 2%. The length of the CDR3 is 17 residues. Looked up from germline, CDR1 is MGHRA and CDR2 is YSYEKL. J was trimmed by 9 bases and V by 4 bases; bases with no gene match: 12. The study, taken as a whole, reports: Looking again later, the authors saw that most CMV-associated TCR beta chains seemed HLA-restricted.

V is TRBV4-1 and J is TRBJ2-1; TRBD2 matches at 13 bases. This clonotype originated in a man younger than 40 in good health and CMV-seronegative. The specimen sequenced was PBMCs. For the CDR3, the DNA is TGCGCCAGCAGCCCTCGCGGACTAGCGGGGGATAGGAGTGAGCAGTTCTTC. It yields the protein CASSPRGLAGDRSEQFF.